The 13 T cell receptor beta chains below all came from one sample that was sequenced in a study of regulatory T cells in long-lasting Graves disease. Regarding time point: newly diagnosed GD, antithyroid drugs for less than 3 months. RNA from PBMCs was the source of the TCR library. The authors built TCR beta libraries using iRepertoire HTBI primers and Arm-PCR of CDR3 regions. TCRdb reanalysed the multiplex PCR reads using MiXCR and keeps one entry per CDR3 protein. The table lists about 530,000 distinct CDR3 sequences, roughly a sixth of them singletons. The same specimen was also included in a second study, on T cells in Graves' hyperthyroidism and ophthalmopathy.

The starting material was peripheral blood mononuclear cells (PBMCs), obtained at new diagnosis, from a patient treated with antithyroid drugs. Every receptor here comes from a middle-aged woman with Graves disease.

This clonotype was counted at least ten times. The genes are TRBV20-1 and TRBJ2-5, with 11 bases identical to TRBD1. This CDR3 contains 16 residues. Germline V gene sequence: CDR1 DFQATT, CDR2 SNEGSKA (reference sequence). J was trimmed by 0 bases and V by 6 bases; bases with no gene match: 9. CDR3 region: CSATGTGGLYQETQYF. DNA for the CDR3: TGCAGTGCAACCGGGACAGGGGGACTGTACCAAGAGACCCAGTACTTC.

This clonotype has a count of ten or more. The V gene is TRBV7-2, the J gene TRBJ2-5; D not resolved. V lost 5 bases to trimming and J lost 1 base, with 11 bases between them. The germline CDR1 and CDR2 sequences are SGHTA and FQGNSA. This CDR3 comprises 14 residues. The CDR3 here is CASSPLRTQETQYF. The CDR3 DNA reads TGTGCCAGCAGCCCCCTGCGAACCCAAGAGACCCAGTACTTC.

This clonotype was seen many times. The chain employs TRBV20-1 and TRBJ2-2; TRBD1 aligns across 12 bases. From germline, CDR1 is DFQATT and CDR2 SNEGSKA (reference sequence). The CDR3 has 14 residues. Trimming cost V 3 bases and J 5 bases; bases outside gene matches: 1. The CDR3 reads CSARGQGATGELFF. The CDR3 bases are TGCAGTGCTAGGGGACAGGGGGCAACCGGGGAGCTGTTTTTT.

This clonotype was counted between two and nine times. This chain connects TRBV25-1 to TRBJ2-3, with 8 bases fitting TRBD1. J gave up 1 base and V 3 bases, and 3 bases lay outside the gene matches. CDR3 size: 15 residues. Germline lookup yields CDR1 MGHDK and CDR2 SYGVNS. CDR3 amino acids: CASSDQGAGTDTQYF. The DNA of the CDR3 is TGTGCCAGCAGTGATCAGGGGGCCGGCACAGATACGCAGTATTTT.

This clonotype was observed a handful of times. Here the CDR3 DNA reads TGCAGTGCTACAGGGGGTGACACTGAAGCTTTCTTT. Protein product: CSATGGDTEAFF. The chain employs TRBV20-1 and TRBJ1-1; 7 positions agree with TRBD1. After removal of 4 bases from V and 3 bases from J, the junction contained 2 bases not matched to a gene. CDR3 length equals 12 residues. Looked up from germline, CDR1 is DFQATT and CDR2 is SNEGSKA (reference sequence).

There are a few counts of this clonotype. V is TRBV20-1 and J is TRBJ1-1; no definite D call. Germline CDR1 DFQATT, CDR2 SNEGSKA (reference sequence). V shed 0 bases and J shed 0 bases, with 14 bases lying between them. The CDR3 is made up of 16 amino acids. The CDR3 reads CSARDAPDPMNTEAFF. The CDR3 coding sequence is TGCAGTGCTAGAGATGCGCCAGACCCCATGAACACTGAAGCTTTCTTT.

This clonotype was observed many times. V and J are TRBV12-3 or TRBV12-4 and TRBJ1-5; D call uncertain. The CDR3 runs to 14 residues. The V end lost 5 bases, the J end lost 0 bases, and 8 bases lay between the germline ends. The CDR3 is CASSLVHSNQPQHF. CDR3 in DNA: TGTGCCAGCAGTCTCGTCCATAGCAATCAGCCCCAGCATTTT.

This clonotype has a handful of counts. The chain links TRBV7-9 to TRBJ1-2, with a weak D call TRBD1 (6 bases). The CDR3 has 13 amino acids. The V and J ends lost 5 bases and 6 bases respectively, with 13 bases between them. The germline gives CDR1 SEHNR, CDR2 FQNEAQ (reference sequence). The CDR3 nucleotides read TGTGCCAGCAGCCCCTACAGGGAGCATGGCTACACCTTC. This gives the protein CASSPYREHGYTF.

This clonotype has more than one count but fewer than ten. The CDR3 nucleotides are TGCGCCAGCAGCCAAGTAGTTGGTCTAAATGAAAAACTGTTTTTT. Amino acids: CASSQVVGLNEKLFF. The chain has TRBV4-1 and TRBJ1-4, with no clear D. V shed 1 base and J shed 5 bases, with 11 bases lying between them. The CDR3 runs to 15 residues. Germline V gene lookup returns CDR1 MGHRA and CDR2 YSYEKL.

The chain joins TRBV19 to TRBJ2-2; no reliable D call. The germline V gene encodes CDR1 LNHDA and CDR2 SQIVND (reference sequence). CDR3 length: 14 amino acids. V was clipped by 2 bases and J by 1 base, with 5 bases between them. CDR3 sequence reads: CASSISRNTGELFF. CDR3 DNA sequence: TGTGCCAGTAGTATAAGCAGGAACACCGGGGAGCTGTTTTTT.

This clonotype was observed a handful of times. This chain connects TRBV3-1 to TRBJ2-2; the D is unclear. The V end was cut by 5 bases, the J end by 6 bases, with 13 bases between. This CDR3 is 14 amino acids long. Germline V gene sequence: CDR1 LGHDT, CDR2 YNNKEL (reference sequence). This CDR3 reads CASSSGSLPGELFF. The CDR3 DNA reads as TGTGCCAGCAGCTCCGGGTCCTTACCCGGGGAGCTGTTTTTT.

This clonotype has a handful of counts. The junction departs from the called germline gene at one end, perhaps through a read error. The genes are TRBV12-3 or TRBV12-4 and TRBJ1-1, with no clear D. The CDR3 has 13 amino acids. The CDR3 sequence is CVSSFYWDTEAFF. The CDR3 bases are TGTGTCAGCAGTTTTTATTGGGACACTGAAGCTTTCTTT.

This clonotype has at least ten counts. J is TRBJ1-1 and V is TRBV27; D gene unclear. CDR3 size: 13 residues. From germline, CDR1 is MNHEY and CDR2 SMNVEV (reference sequence). The V gene lost 3 bases and the J gene lost 1 base, with 6 bases spanning the gap. CDR3 nucleotides: TGTGCCAGCAGTTTCCTGGAGAACACTGAAGCTTTCTTT. Protein sequence: CASSFLENTEAFF.